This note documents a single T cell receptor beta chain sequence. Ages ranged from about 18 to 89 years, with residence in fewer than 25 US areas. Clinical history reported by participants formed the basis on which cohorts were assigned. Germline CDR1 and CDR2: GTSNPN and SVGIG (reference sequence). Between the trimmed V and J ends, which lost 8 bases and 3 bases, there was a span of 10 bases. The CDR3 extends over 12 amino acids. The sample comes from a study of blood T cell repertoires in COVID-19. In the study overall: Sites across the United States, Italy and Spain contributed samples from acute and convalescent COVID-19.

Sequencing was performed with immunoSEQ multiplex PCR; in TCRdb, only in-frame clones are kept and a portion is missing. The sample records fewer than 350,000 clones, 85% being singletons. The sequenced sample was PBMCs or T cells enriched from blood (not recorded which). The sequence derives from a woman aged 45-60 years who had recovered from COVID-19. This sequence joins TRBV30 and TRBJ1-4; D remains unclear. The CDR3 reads CASGRANEKLFF. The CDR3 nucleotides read TGTGCCAGCGGGAGGGCTAATGAAAAACTGTTTTTT. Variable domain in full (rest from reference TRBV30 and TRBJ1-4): SQTIHQWPATLVQPVGSPLSLECTVEGTSNPNLYWYRQAAGRGLQLLFYSVGIGQISSEVPQNLSASRPQDRQFILSSKKLLLSDSGFYLCASGRANEKLFFGSGTQLSVL.